The 23 T cell receptor beta chains presented below share a single source sample, sequenced in a study of T cells after yellow fever vaccination. MiXCR, applied by TCRdb to the 5' RACE reads, yields one record per CDR3 protein. Altogether more than 350,000 distinct CDR3 sequences are present, around 10% being singletons, with the ten largest covering roughly 18%. Sequencing was performed on PBMCs, taken on the day of the first yellow fever vaccination. The receptors stem from a man between 18 and 29 years old who received the YFV17D yellow fever vaccine.

This clonotype was found a few times. This chain connects TRBV29-1 to TRBJ1-3; possibly TRBD1 for D (5 bases). V was cut by 2 bases and J by 5 bases, with 13 bases left in between. CDR1 SQVTM and CDR2 ANQGSEA come from the germline V gene. The CDR3 loop spans 14 amino acids. The CDR3 here is CSVEQPGVRNTIYF. The CDR3 region has the DNA TGCAGCGTTGAACAACCGGGGGTACGAAACACCATATATTTT.

In its sample, this clonotype was seen a few times. The chain employs TRBV12-3 or TRBV12-4 and TRBJ2-3; D is uncertain. Trimming took off 4 bases at V and 1 base at J, with 6 bases between the two ends. This CDR3 spans 13 amino acids. Written as DNA, the CDR3 is TGTGCCAGCAGTTCCGCCCGCACAGATACGCAGTATTTT. Translated, it gives CASSSARTDTQYF.

This clonotype appeared a few times. The rearrangement uses TRBV20-1 and TRBJ2-1; 8 nucleotides match TRBD1. This CDR3 comprises 14 residues. V trimming: 6 bases; J trimming: 4 bases; junction bases outside the gene matches: 8. Germline V gives CDR1 DFQATT, CDR2 SNEGSKA (reference sequence). The CDR3 DNA is TGCAGTGCGAAGGACAGGGACCCATACAATGAGCAGTTCTTC. The encoded protein is CSAKDRDPYNEQFF.

The V call is TRBV12-5, the J call TRBJ2-1, with no clear D. Germline-derived CDR1 and CDR2 are LGHNT and FRNRAP. V dropped 8 bases and J dropped 7 bases, with 6 bases sitting between them. The CDR3 contains 10 residues. CDR3 bases: TGTGCTAGTCACCGGAATGAGCAGTTCTTC. This encodes CASHRNEQFF.

The CDR3, as DNA: TGTGCCAGCAGTCCCCATGGAGTGAGGCCGGACGCCATATATTTT. The encoded protein is CASSPHGVRPDAIYF. The rearrangement uses TRBV6-1 and TRBJ1-3; D is undetermined. There are 15 residues in the CDR3. Germline assignment: CDR1 MNHNS and CDR2 SASEGT. The germline V and J ends were trimmed by 5 bases and 11 bases, with 22 bases remaining between them.

This chain joins TRBV5-1 and TRBJ1-1; D might be TRBD1 (6 bases). The CDR3 contains 14 residues. The V end lost 4 bases, the J end lost 5 bases, and 15 bases lay between the germline ends. CDR1 is SGHRS and CDR2 is YFSETQ in the germline V gene. This CDR3 is CASSIEGGWTEAFF. The DNA for the CDR3 is TGCGCCAGCAGCATCGAGGGGGGATGGACTGAAGCTTTCTTT.

This clonotype has a handful of counts. V usage is TRBV12-3 or TRBV12-4 and J usage is TRBJ1-4; TRBD1 might be the D (5 bases). V gave up 1 base and J gave up 11 bases, with 17 bases separating them. The CDR3 loop spans 15 amino acids. Written as DNA, the CDR3 is TGTGCCAGCAGTTTAGGGGGGGGGACGGCCCTGAAACTGTTTTTT. As protein: CASSLGGGTALKLFF.

The gene calls are TRBV29-1 and TRBJ2-7; 7 bases agree with TRBD2. Germline assignment: CDR1 SQVTM and CDR2 ANQGSEA. Unmatched junction bases numbered 12, after V lost 7 bases and J lost 6 bases. The CDR3 covers 13 residues. Here the CDR3 reads CSGGAPGGSEQYF. CDR3 bases: TGCAGCGGAGGCGCCCCGGGGGGTAGCGAGCAGTACTTC.

This clonotype was observed a handful of times. The chain joins TRBV9 to TRBJ2-2, with D tentatively TRBD1 (5 bases). There are 15 residues in the CDR3. CDR1 is SGDLS, CDR2 YYNGEE, per germline. Trimming left V 4 bases short and J 0 bases short, with 10 bases between. In nucleotides, the CDR3 is TGTGCCAGCAGCAGCCGGACAACGAACACCGGGGAGCTGTTTTTT. Translation gives CASSSRTTNTGELFF.

J is TRBJ2-1 and V is TRBV12-3 or TRBV12-4; 11 nucleotides match TRBD2. V lost 6 bases to trimming and J lost 3 bases; unmatched junction nucleotides: 10. The CDR3 is 17 amino acids. The CDR3 region is CASRPSTSGGLYNEQFF. The DNA for the CDR3 is TGTGCCAGCAGACCCTCAACTAGCGGGGGCCTCTACAATGAGCAGTTCTTC.

The gene calls are TRBV2 and TRBJ1-1, with TRBD1 matching 7 bases. This CDR3 has 16 residues. Trimming took 5 bases from V and 1 from J; bases not matched to a gene: 10. In germline, CDR1 is SNHLY, CDR2 FYNNEI. The CDR3 region has the DNA TGTGCCAGCAGTCCGGGACAGCGCGTGGGGAACACTGAAGCTTTCTTT. This encodes CASSPGQRVGNTEAFF.

This clonotype occurred a few times. The chain joins TRBV5-8 to TRBJ2-2; 11 nucleotides agree with TRBD1. The CDR3 contains 14 residues. With 4 bases clipped from V and 10 bases from J, the junction kept 6 bases outside the gene matches. The germline CDR1 and CDR2 sequences are SGHTS and YDEGEE. CDR3 bases: TGTGCCAGCAGCCATGGACAGGGGGCTGAGGAGCTGTTTTTT. Encoded protein: CASSHGQGAEELFF.

The genes are TRBV6-5 and TRBJ1-5; TRBD1 matches at 8 bases. Trimming at V came to 6 bases and at J to 6 bases, leaving 1 base not matched to a gene. Germline V lookup: CDR1 MNHEY, CDR2 SVGAGI. There are 12 residues in the CDR3. The CDR3 spells CASRTGGQPQHF. CDR3 in DNA: TGTGCCAGCAGAACAGGGGGTCAGCCCCAGCATTTT.

In its sample, this clonotype was seen many times. This chain uses TRBV29-1 with TRBJ2-5; D assignment may be TRBD1 or TRBD2 (6 bases each). V lost 4 bases to trimming and J lost 0 bases, with 15 bases between them. The CDR3 contains 15 residues. Per the germline V gene, CDR1 is SQVTM and CDR2 is ANQGSEA. The CDR3 loop is CSVGVGGPYQETQYF. As DNA, the CDR3 is TGCAGCGTTGGGGTAGGGGGGCCGTACCAAGAGACCCAGTACTTC.

The chain uses TRBV20-1 and TRBJ1-5; D may be TRBD1 (6 bases). The ends were cut back, 3 bases at V and 1 base at J, with 16 bases in the middle. Germline V gives CDR1 DFQATT, CDR2 SNEGSKA (reference sequence). The CDR3 length is 16 residues. CDR3 in amino acids: CSASQGGGGSNQPQHF. DNA for the CDR3: TGCAGTGCTAGTCAGGGTGGGGGCGGGAGCAATCAGCCCCAGCATTTT.

The V call is TRBV19, the J call TRBJ2-1, with TRBD2 identical over 8 bases. V dropped 4 bases and J dropped 6; count of bases not matched to a gene: 8. This CDR3 is 15 amino acids long. CDR1 LNHDA and CDR2 SQIVND come from the germline V gene (reference sequence). CDR3 DNA sequence: TGTGCCAGTAGTAGGGAGCGGGGGCGCCTCAATGAGCAGTTCTTC. The encoded protein is CASSRERGRLNEQFF.

The V call is TRBV6-5, the J call TRBJ1-2; the match to TRBD1 covers 7 bases. The CDR3 contains 14 residues. The germline V gene has CDR1 MNHEY and CDR2 SVGAGI. Germline trimming cut 2 bases from V and 7 bases from J; bases unmatched to any gene: 7. CDR3 coding DNA: TGTGCCAGCAGTTACGACAGGGCTGATACTGGCTACACCTTC. As protein: CASSYDRADTGYTF.

The chain recombines TRBV20-1 with TRBJ2-5; D might be TRBD2 (7 bases). V was cut by 4 bases and J by 2 bases, with 20 bases left in between. Germline V CDR1 and CDR2: DFQATT, SNEGSKA (reference sequence). This CDR3 is built from 16 residues. The CDR3 region has the DNA TGCAGTGCTATCGTTGGGGGCAGCGGGGTTCAAGAGACCCAGTACTTC. Residues: CSAIVGGSGVQETQYF.

The chain uses TRBV4-2 and TRBJ2-5; 10 bases are a match to TRBD2. V shed 0 bases and J 4 bases; nucleotides not matched to a gene: 5. Germline V gene data show CDR1 as LGHNA and CDR2 as YNFKEQ. The CDR3 is 16 residues long. CDR3 coding DNA: TGTGCCAGCAGCCAAGATTGGACTAGCGGAGGAGAGACCCAGTACTTC. This codes for CASSQDWTSGGETQYF.

This clonotype has a handful of counts. The chain has TRBV6-2 or TRBV6-3 and TRBJ2-3; possible D gene TRBD2, 7 bases. The CDR3 consists of 13 residues. Germline-derived CDR1 and CDR2 are MNHEY and SVGEGT. Trimming stripped 8 bases from V and 6 bases from J, with 15 bases between. The DNA of the CDR3 is TGTGCCAGCGCTGGGGGGGGCTCGGATACGCAGTATTTT. Amino acid sequence: CASAGGGSDTQYF.

This clonotype was counted only a few times. The chain couples TRBV7-8 to TRBJ1-5; TRBD1 agrees at 8 bases. Germline V gene sequence: CDR1 SGHVS, CDR2 FQNEAQ. CDR3 length equals 17 residues. The V gene end was trimmed by 1 base and the J gene end by 7 bases; junction bases not matched to a gene: 12. CDR3 amino acids: CASSLVPVQGAKQPQHF. The CDR3 DNA is TGTGCCAGCAGCTTAGTCCCAGTTCAGGGGGCGAAGCAGCCCCAGCATTTT.

Many counts were recorded for this clonotype. The V and J genes are TRBV5-1 and TRBJ1-1, with 7 bases that match TRBD1. The V and J ends lost 1 base and 2 bases, in that order; junction bases with no gene match: 14. Germline V gene data show CDR1 as SGHRS and CDR2 as YFSETQ. This CDR3 has 18 residues. CDR3 in amino acids: CASSLFGTGTDTNTEAFF. CDR3 DNA: TGCGCCAGCAGCTTGTTCGGTACCGGGACAGACACAAACACTGAAGCTTTCTTT.

J is TRBJ2-3 and V is TRBV5-1; 11 bases are shared with TRBD1. J gave up 3 bases and V 6 bases, and 9 bases lay outside the gene matches. This CDR3 has 16 residues. Germline CDR1 SGHRS, CDR2 YFSETQ. CDR3 bases: TGCGCCAGCACCAACCGGGACAGGGGGGAAACAGATACGCAGTATTTT. It translates to CASTNRDRGETDTQYF.